Shown below are 25 T cell receptor beta chains from a single sample sequenced in a study of cytomegalovirus exposure and HLA in healthy donors. With 60 Vbeta and 13 Jbeta primers, the PCR was carried out. Profiling relied on immunoSEQ multiplex PCR, and the TCRdb table lists in-frame clones only, not all of them. The table includes around 200,000 clones, more than 65% detected once. The material sequenced was PBMCs. The receptors were sampled from a woman aged 25 to 39 in good health and CMV-seropositive.

The genes are TRBV11-2 and TRBJ2-5, with D unclear. Germline assignment: CDR1 SGHAT and CDR2 FQNNGV. Trimming removed 1 base from V and 5 bases from J, with 11 bases in between. This CDR3 has 14 residues. Written as DNA, the CDR3 is TGTGCCAGCAGCTTAGTCTCAGCGTCTGAGACCCAGTACTTC. It encodes CASSLVSASETQYF.

This chain uses TRBV7-6 with TRBJ2-3, with 8 bases fitting TRBD2. Per the germline V gene, CDR1 is SGHVS and CDR2 is FNYEAQ. The CDR3 extends over 16 amino acids. The V and J ends lost 1 base and 0 bases, in that order; junction bases with no gene match: 3. CDR3 in amino acids: CASSLGLASSTDTQYF. CDR3 DNA: TGTGCCAGCAGCTTAGGACTAGCGTCGAGCACAGATACGCAGTATTTT.

V usage is TRBV4-2 and J usage is TRBJ2-2, with 9 positions matching TRBD2. The germline CDR1 and CDR2 sequences are LGHNA and YNFKEQ. The J segment lost 3 bases and the V segment lost 4 bases, leaving 9 bases of the junction unmatched. This CDR3 has 17 residues. Here the CDR3 DNA reads TGTGCCAGCAGCCTTCTGACTAGCGGTGCTGACACCGGGGAGCTGTTTTTT. This gives the protein CASSLLTSGADTGELFF.

The chain recombines TRBV5-6 with TRBJ2-3; D uncertain. CDR1 is SGHDT and CDR2 is YYEEEE in the germline V gene. The CDR3 runs 14 residues. Trimming took off 0 bases at V and 1 base at J, with 6 bases between the two ends. The CDR3 reads CASSLASGTDTQYF. The CDR3 bases are TGTGCCAGCAGCTTGGCCAGCGGCACAGATACGCAGTATTTT.

The chain joins TRBV6-1 to TRBJ1-1; D call uncertain. The CDR3 has 13 residues. Trimming removed 7 bases from V and 3 bases from J, with 12 bases in between. CDR1 and CDR2 from the germline V gene are MNHNS and SASEGT. CDR3 region: CASTNPQDTEAFF. Written as DNA, the CDR3 is TGTGCCAGCACCAACCCCCAGGACACTGAAGCTTTCTTT.

J is TRBJ1-1 and V is TRBV6-5; a weak D match, TRBD1 (5 bases). V lost 8 bases and J 1 base, leaving 14 bases between the germline ends. The germline CDR1 and CDR2 sequences are MNHEY and SVGAGI. This CDR3 has 14 amino acids. CDR3 residues: CASPPGGRNTEAFF. The CDR3 DNA reads as TGTGCCAGCCCGCCGGGGGGAAGGAACACTGAAGCTTTCTTT.

Regarding this clone: Other nucleotide sequences in the sample specify the same CDR3. CDR3 nucleotides: TGTGCCAGCAGTTTAACGGTCTATGGCTACACCTTC. Translation: CASSLTVYGYTF. The gene calls are TRBV28 and TRBJ1-2; D is unclear. The CDR3 contains 12 residues. The germline V and J ends were trimmed by 2 bases and 4 bases, with 5 bases remaining between them. Germline CDR1 and CDR2: MDHEN and SYDVKM.

The chain links TRBV19 to TRBJ2-1; 9 bases line up with TRBD2. Germline CDR1 and CDR2: LNHDA and SQIVND (reference sequence). J gave up 6 bases and V 3 bases, and 12 bases lay outside the gene matches. This CDR3 has 17 residues. DNA for the CDR3: TGTGCCAGTAGTATTCGGGCCGGTGTAGCGGGAGCCAATGAGCAGTTCTTC. It specifies CASSIRAGVAGANEQFF.

This chain joins TRBV7-9 and TRBJ2-7, with 8 bases that match TRBD2. Germline V gene sequence: CDR1 SEHNR, CDR2 FQNEAQ (reference sequence). This CDR3 has 18 residues. After removal of 8 bases from V and 4 bases from J, the junction contained 22 bases not matched to a gene. The CDR3 nucleotides are TGTGCCAGCGCCCGTCGGAGGGTGGAGCGGGAGCCGTCGTACGAGCAGTACTTC. Amino acids: CASARRRVEREPSYEQYF. Full variable domain (remainder filled in from reference TRBV7-9 and TRBJ2-7): DTGVSQNPRHKITKRGQNVTFRCDPISEHNRLYWYRQTLGQGPEFLTYFQNEAQLEKSRLLSDRFSAERPKGSFSTLEIQRTEQGDSAMYLCASARRRVEREPSYEQYFGPGTRLTVT.

The chain has TRBV5-1 and TRBJ2-7, with 7 bases that match TRBD2. With 0 bases clipped from V and 0 bases from J, the junction kept 3 bases outside the gene matches. The germline V gene encodes CDR1 SGHRS and CDR2 YFSETQ. This CDR3 is built from 15 residues. CDR3 sequence: CASSLDGRPSYEQYF. Here the CDR3 DNA reads TGCGCCAGCAGCTTGGACGGGAGGCCCTCCTACGAGCAGTACTTC.

The chain links TRBV28 to TRBJ2-7; TRBD2 agrees at 10 bases. Germline V gene sequence: CDR1 MDHEN, CDR2 SYDVKM. J lost 2 bases, V lost 11 bases, and 9 bases had no gene match. The CDR3 totals 14 residues. CDR3 region: CAGQASGSPYEQYF. The CDR3 region has the DNA TGTGCCGGACAGGCTAGCGGGAGCCCCTACGAGCAGTACTTC.

This chain links TRBV11-2 with TRBJ1-2, with D possibly TRBD1 on 5 matching bases. V dropped 0 bases and J dropped 6 bases, with 11 bases sitting between them. The CDR3 is 14 amino acids. The germline V gene has CDR1 SGHAT and CDR2 FQNNGV. The CDR3 DNA is TGTGCCAGCAGCTTAGAGGCGGGGGGACATGGCTACACCTTC. Encoded protein: CASSLEAGGHGYTF.

The chain carries TRBV20-1 and TRBJ1-1; no definite D call. V was cut by 6 bases and J by 3 bases, with 5 bases left in between. CDR1 is DFQATT and CDR2 is SNEGSKA in the germline V gene (reference sequence). CDR3 length: 10 amino acids. This chain's CDR3 is CSAVDTEAFF. As DNA, the CDR3 is TGCAGTGCAGTAGACACTGAAGCTTTCTTT.

The chain employs TRBV6-1 and TRBJ1-5; 7 nucleotides match TRBD1. The germline gives CDR1 MNHNS, CDR2 SASEGT. The CDR3 is made up of 17 amino acids. V gave up 3 bases and J gave up 0 bases; unmatched junction bases: 8. The CDR3 is CASSDKTGSFSNQPQHF. DNA for the CDR3: TGTGCCAGCAGTGATAAGACAGGGAGCTTTAGCAATCAGCCCCAGCATTTT.

The rearrangement joins TRBV5-1 to TRBJ2-7; 10 bases align to TRBD1. Germline CDR1 is SGHRS and CDR2 is YFSETQ. J lost 5 bases, V lost 4 bases, and 9 bases had no gene match. The CDR3 is made up of 15 amino acids. The CDR3 DNA reads TGCGCCAGCAGCCTAGGGACAGGGGCCCCGGACGAGCAGTACTTC. Amino acid sequence: CASSLGTGAPDEQYF. Full variable domain (missing parts from reference TRBV5-1 and TRBJ2-7): KAGVTQTPRYLIKTRGQQVTLSCSPISGHRSVSWYQQTPGQGLQFLFEYFSETQRNKGNFPGRFSGRQFSNSRSEMNVSTLELGDSALYLCASSLGTGAPDEQYFGPGTRLTVT.

This clone was recorded a few times. One end of the junction varies from germline; a read error may be responsible. The gene calls are TRBV7-9 and TRBJ2-3, with 9 bases identical to TRBD2. The CDR3 is 17 amino acids. CDR1 is SEHNR and CDR2 is FQNEAQ in the germline V gene (reference sequence). Written as DNA, the CDR3 is TGTTCCAGCAGCTTAGCGCTGGGTAGCGGGAGTACAGATACGCAGTATTTT. This codes for CSSSLALGSGSTDTQYF.

The DNA of the CDR3 is TGCGCCAGCAGTGGGGGACTAGCGGGAGTCTACGAGCAGTACTTC. Translated, it gives CASSGGLAGVYEQYF. The chain joins TRBV10-2 to TRBJ2-7; the match to TRBD2 covers 14 bases. This CDR3 comprises 15 residues. Looked up from germline, CDR1 is WSHSY and CDR2 is SAAADI. V was clipped by 4 bases and J by 3 bases; unmatched bases: 2.

The chain uses TRBV5-1 and TRBJ2-3, with TRBD1 matching over 9 bases. V was pared by 3 bases and J by 4 bases, with 3 bases of the junction left unmatched. The germline gives CDR1 SGHRS, CDR2 YFSETQ. This CDR3 is 14 amino acids long. CDR3 bases: TGCGCCAGCAGCTCAGGACAGGGGTCAGATACGCAGTATTTT. It yields the protein CASSSGQGSDTQYF.

This clone was counted only a few times. The genes are TRBV7-9 and TRBJ1-3; D not certain. The germline V and J ends were trimmed by 6 bases and 3 bases, with 12 bases remaining between them. Germline CDR1 is SEHNR and CDR2 is FQNEAQ (reference sequence). The CDR3 is made up of 14 amino acids. CDR3 residues: CASRIQDGGNTIYF. CDR3 in DNA: TGTGCCAGCAGGATCCAGGATGGTGGAAACACCATATATTTT.

The chain uses TRBV6-5 and TRBJ2-5, with D possibly being TRBD1 (5 bases). Near its end, the DNA agrees better with TRBJ2-7, so the J call may be wrong. The CDR3 has 14 amino acids. Germline CDR1 is MNHEY and CDR2 is SVGAGI. CDR3 sequence (DNA): TGTGCCAGCAGTTACTCGAAACAGGCCTACGAGCAGTACTTC. Its protein product is CASSYSKQAYEQYF.

CDR3 in DNA: TGCGCCAGCAGCGGGGGACAGTCGTACCAAGAGACCCAGTACTTC. It specifies CASSGGQSYQETQYF. This sequence joins TRBV5-1 and TRBJ2-5, with 7 nucleotides matching TRBD1. Germline values: CDR1 SGHRS, CDR2 YFSETQ. CDR3 length equals 15 residues. V gave up 4 bases and J gave up 0 bases; unmatched junction bases: 6.

The V call is TRBV28, the J call TRBJ1-3, with 8 bases aligning to TRBD1. The ends lost 8 bases at V and 0 bases at J; junction bases unmatched: 3. The CDR3 length is 14 residues. Germline V CDR1 and CDR2: MDHEN, SYDVKM. Here the CDR3 DNA reads TGTGCCAGCCTCACAGGGGGCTCTGGAAACACCATATATTTT. This translates into CASLTGGSGNTIYF.

This clone was observed a few times. V usage is TRBV6-1 and J usage is TRBJ1-5; D is possibly TRBD1 (5 bases). V was pared by 6 bases and J by 0 bases, with 12 bases between. Germline V CDR1 and CDR2: MNHNS, SASEGT. There are 15 residues in the CDR3. The CDR3 reads CASRAQAISNQPQHF. CDR3 DNA: TGTGCCAGCAGGGCACAGGCAATTAGCAATCAGCCCCAGCATTTT.

On this clone itself: Other DNA sequences in the same sample also yield this CDR3. The chain uses TRBV28 and TRBJ1-3; D is unclear. The CDR3 is 14 amino acids. CDR1 and CDR2 (germline): MDHEN, SYDVKM. The germline V and J ends were trimmed by 3 bases and 2 bases, with 8 bases remaining between them. DNA for the CDR3: TGTGCCAGCAGTTTTAGAGGGCCTGGAAACACCATATATTTT. Encoded protein: CASSFRGPGNTIYF.

The chain links TRBV15 to TRBJ2-3; tentatively, D is TRBD2 (6 bases). The CDR3 totals 18 residues. Germline assignment: CDR1 LNHNV and CDR2 YYDKDF (reference sequence). The ends were cut back, 0 bases at V and 4 bases at J, with 20 bases in the middle. The CDR3 DNA sequence: TGTGCCACCAGCAGAGATCAGAGTCGCCGGGGAGGACCAGATACGCAGTATTTT. It yields the protein CATSRDQSRRGGPDTQYF.